This TCR beta chain was sequenced during a study of blood T cells in healthy people across ages (dated by TCRdb to between 2014 and 2017). For context, the study as a whole: In model experiments, template switching captured roughly one uniquely barcoded TCR beta cDNA molecule for every two T cells. Age-related changes in TCR beta repertoire diversity were measured in the study by deep sequencing normalized with unique cDNA molecular identifiers. Four age groups were formed from the donors: young (average around 15 years), middle-aged (around 41), aged (more than 55) and long-lived (roughly 81). To avoid experimental bias, donors of different ages were randomly spread across the sequencing lanes. The study analyzed two additional independent replicas of 1 million unique cDNA reads from the same blood draw for two donors, one aged 18 to 29 and one aged 80 or older.

This clonotype was counted a few times. Its binding antigen is unknown. Base qualities were left out, and no much larger clone turns up one base away. Donors were 39 systemically healthy Caucasian individuals from Russia aged roughly 6 to 95 years. About 10 milliliters of peripheral blood were collected from each donor into EDTA-treated Vacutainer tubes. Ficoll-Paque density-gradient centrifugation was used to isolate PBMCs, with at least 7 million obtained per sample. Trizol reagent was used to extract total RNA from the PBMCs, yielding at least 6 micrograms per sample. For every donor, an aliquot of PBMCs went through flow cytometry to measure the percentages of naive CD45RAhigh/CD27high T cells. Library creation used 5' RACE. The run used an Illumina HiSeq 2500. A second about 7 to 11 cycle PCR used a sample-barcoded 5' primer and a J-beta primer mix. Each TCR beta cDNA molecule received a unique molecular identifier from a template-switch 5' adaptor carrying 12 random nucleotides. At least 3 million CDR3-containing paired-end reads were obtained from each sample. First-strand cDNA was synthesized from all RNA with the Mint cDNA synthesis kit, primed by a TRBC-specific oligonucleotide. Following uracil-DNA glycosylase treatment, a first 18-cycle PCR with universal primers M1SS and BC2_uni_R was performed on all cDNA. In the source study's methods: For normalization, 1 million high-quality reads were randomly selected from each sample, with every read carrying a distinct molecular identifier. Reads with shared molecular identifiers were discarded instead of being binned into consensus sequences. CDR3 identification, clonotype clustering and error correction used MiTCR with a Q25 quality threshold and the strictest error-elimination algorithm. A nonparametric unseen species model with Euler transformation was used to estimate lower-bound total TCR beta diversity. TCRdb passed the public sequencing reads through fastp at Q25 and MiXCR, retaining productive beta sequences. For every CDR3 protein sequence, its rows merge into one entry that carries the most common genes and DNA. What appears here as the V and J calls and clone size reflects TCRdb's work, not the paper's. This sample is represented by 1.5 million or so distinct CDR3 sequences; under 55% of them were singletons. The top ten clones comprise around 4% of the sample.

Broad study findings and their caveats: Because the CMV infection status of the donors was unknown, age-related changes in expanded clonotypes may potentially have been confounded. Observed TCR beta diversity per million T cells fell roughly linearly with age, and a significant reduction was already apparent by age roughly 41. Bulk unsorted PBMC profiling prevented conclusive comparison of naive and antigen-experienced compartments. Estimates of total diversity from one million sequenced T cells were regarded as lower bounds and underestimates. A strong correlation was found between observed TCR beta diversity and the percentage of naive T cells measured by flow cytometry. Compared with the aged group, more naive CD4+ T cells, fewer expanded clones and increased TCR diversity were shown by the long-lived group, suggesting age selection.

The sequenced sample consisted of blood. The receptor was derived from a woman aged 18 to 35 in good health.

The nucleotide sequence reads as follows: TGTGCCAGCAGTGCGTTGGAGATTCAGTACTTC. Its protein reads: CASSALEIQYF. The rearranged segments are TRBV6-1 and TRBJ2-4; the D gene identity is not certain. The CDR3, cysteine through phenylalanine, is 11 amino acids long. Only the CDR3 portion is preserved as DNA: 33 bases, with reading frame beginning at the first base. The germline V gene sets CDR1 to MNHNS and CDR2 to SASEGT. The trim is 4 bases for V and 10 bases for J, with a gap of 8 bases between the germline ends.